The text below deals with one T cell receptor beta chain. The antigen remains unidentified. Germline-derived CDR1 and CDR2 are SGHDT and YYEEEE. The CDR3 is 15 amino acids. The V end lost 7 bases, the J end lost 0 bases, and 14 bases lay between the germline ends. UMIs and sample barcodes were carried by the TCR alpha and TCR beta cDNA libraries that 5'RACE produced using constant-segment primers. TCRdb recomputed calls from the 5' RACE reads with MiXCR, one row per CDR3 protein. Of 250,000 to 300,000 distinct CDR3 sequences in the sample, around 15% were seen once. The sample is drawn from a study of T-cell memory formation after mild COVID-19. Study outcomes and limitations: Pre-infection memory contained some responding clones, which suggested that cross-reactive memory had joined.

This clonotype was obtained from a man aged 18 to 29 who had mild COVID-19 (a few samples of this study predate the infection). Cell type and time point are not known. Sequencing was carried out using PBMCs or a T cell subset sorted from them (not recorded which). The rearrangement uses TRBV5-6 and TRBJ2-4; perhaps TRBD2 as D (5 bases). Here the CDR3 DNA reads TGTGCCAGCTCGAAGCGCGGGTTAGCCAAAAACATTCAGTACTTC. Its protein is CASSKRGLAKNIQYF.